This T cell receptor (beta chain) was found in a study of metastatic and nonmetastatic thyroid tumors. Study summary: Repertoires from blood and tumor or nodule tissue of malignant and benign thyroid patients were compared.

Germline CDR1 is SGHRS and CDR2 is YFSETQ. The V gene lost 4 bases and the J gene lost 7 bases, with 14 bases spanning the gap. This CDR3 region has 14 residues. Thyroid surgery took place with no prior treatment in any patient. This clone was recorded at least ten times. TCRdb used MiXCR to call clones anew from the PCR reads. The data show 30,000 to 40,000 clones, with approximately 19% seen just once and roughly a fifth held by the top ten. The sample consisted of blood. This sequence originates from a female donor with papillary thyroid cancer or a benign thyroid nodule (not recorded which). Some clones in this sample may be carry-over from other donors' samples. The rearrangement joins TRBV5-1 to TRBJ1-4, with D perhaps matching TRBD1 (5 bases). The CDR3 DNA is TGCGCCAGCAGCGAGGGGTCTAGGGCTGAAAAACTGTTTTTT. Its translation is CASSEGSRAEKLFF.